This TCR beta chain was recorded in a study of shared clonotypes between healthy human individuals. Study-wide points: Naive subsets tended to show greater estimated richness than memory subsets. It was expected that sequencing depth would affect clonotype sharing among donors.

In the naive CD8 group, cells lacked CD45RO and were positively selected for CCR7, so terminally differentiated effector memory CD45RA+ cells were left out. The authors' processing: ImmunoSEQ only sent back junction sequences with no quality scores, so filtering was done differently. Profiling relied on immunoSEQ multiplex PCR, and the TCRdb table lists in-frame clones only, not all of them. D and trimming were read from the DNA, whereas the V and J calls and clone size are those reported in that table. The data contain approximately 2,200,000 clones, approximately 94% of them singletons. Germline CDR1 reads SGDLS; CDR2 reads YYNGEE. The CDR3 covers 15 residues. The V and J ends lost 2 bases and 1 base respectively, with 12 bases between them. This clone was seen a few times. Its antigen remains unidentified.

This TCR was recovered from a man aged 18 to 29 in good health. Some clones in this sample may be carry-over from other donors' samples. The chain joins TRBV9 to TRBJ1-1, with D maybe TRBD1 (5 bases). Sequenced material: naive CD8+ T cells from PBMCs. The DNA for the CDR3 is TGTGCCAGCAGCGTTGAAGGGGAACCGAACACTGAAGCTTTCTTT. This translates into CASSVEGEPNTEAFF.